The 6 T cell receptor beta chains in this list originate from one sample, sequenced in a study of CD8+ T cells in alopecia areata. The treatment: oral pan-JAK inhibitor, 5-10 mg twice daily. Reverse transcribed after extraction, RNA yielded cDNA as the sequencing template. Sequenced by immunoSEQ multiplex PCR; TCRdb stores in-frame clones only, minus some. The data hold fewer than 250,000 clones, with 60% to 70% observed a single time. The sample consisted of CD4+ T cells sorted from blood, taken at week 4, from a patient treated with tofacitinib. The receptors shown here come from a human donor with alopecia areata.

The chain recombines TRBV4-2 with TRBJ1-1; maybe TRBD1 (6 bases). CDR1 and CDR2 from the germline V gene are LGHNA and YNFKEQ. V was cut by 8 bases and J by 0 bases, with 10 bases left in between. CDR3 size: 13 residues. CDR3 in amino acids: CASHRDLNTEAFF. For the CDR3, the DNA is TGTGCCAGCCACAGGGACTTGAACACTGAAGCTTTCTTT.

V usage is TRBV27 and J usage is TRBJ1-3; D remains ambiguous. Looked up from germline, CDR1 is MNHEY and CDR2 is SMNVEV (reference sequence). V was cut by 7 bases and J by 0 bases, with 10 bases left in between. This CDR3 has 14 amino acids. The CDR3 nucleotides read TGTGCCAGCAAGGGCAGGAGCTCTGGAAACACCATATATTTT. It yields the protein CASKGRSSGNTIYF.

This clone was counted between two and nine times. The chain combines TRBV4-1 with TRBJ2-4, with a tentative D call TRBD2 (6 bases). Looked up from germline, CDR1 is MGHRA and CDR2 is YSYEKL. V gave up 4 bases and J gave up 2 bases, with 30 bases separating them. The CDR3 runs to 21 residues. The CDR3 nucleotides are TGCGCCAGCAGCCCATCGTGGCCCGGGCCCAGGGCCGGGAGCTCCAAAAACATTCAGTACTTC. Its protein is CASSPSWPGPRAGSSKNIQYF.

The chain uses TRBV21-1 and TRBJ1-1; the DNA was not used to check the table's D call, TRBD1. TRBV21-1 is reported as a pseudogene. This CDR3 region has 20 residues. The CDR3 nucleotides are TGTGCCAGCAGCAAAGCGCGTAGTTACCAACCGGGACAGATGAACACTGAAGCTTTCTTT. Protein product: CASSKARSYQPGQMNTEAFF.

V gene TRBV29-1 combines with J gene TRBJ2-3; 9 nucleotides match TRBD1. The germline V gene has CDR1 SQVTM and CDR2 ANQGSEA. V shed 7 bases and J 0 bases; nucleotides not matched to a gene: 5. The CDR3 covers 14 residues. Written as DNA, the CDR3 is TGCAGCGCCTTACAGGGGGCGAGCACAGATACGCAGTATTTT. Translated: CSALQGASTDTQYF.

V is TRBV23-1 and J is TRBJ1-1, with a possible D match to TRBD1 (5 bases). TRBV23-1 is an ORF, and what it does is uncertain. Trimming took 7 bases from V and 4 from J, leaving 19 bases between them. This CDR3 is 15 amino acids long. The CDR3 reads CASTRLGRASTEAFF. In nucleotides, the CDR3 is TGCGCCAGCACTAGGTTGGGCAGGGCCAGCACTGAAGCTTTCTTT.